This TCR beta chain came from a study of blood T cells in healthy people across ages. Combining a sample-barcoded 5' primer with a J-beta primer mix, a second PCR ran for about 7 to 11 cycles. Each cDNA molecule, via a template-switch adaptor with 12 random nucleotides, was tagged. TCRdb independently ran MiXCR on the 5' RACE reads; one entry per CDR3 protein. This sample has 800,000 to 950,000 distinct CDR3 sequences, with about 36% found just once. The CDR3 is made up of 12 amino acids. The germline V gene has CDR1 DFQATT and CDR2 SNEGSKA (reference sequence). V was trimmed by 6 bases and J by 6 bases, leaving 13 bases between them. This clonotype was seen many times.

The sequence was collected from a man aged 18 to 35 in good health. Sequencing was done on a sample of blood. The chain has TRBV20-1 and TRBJ2-3; D is unresolved. Here the CDR3 DNA reads TGCAGTGCCGGATTCATCTCCGATACGCAGTATTTT. It is translated as CSAGFISDTQYF.